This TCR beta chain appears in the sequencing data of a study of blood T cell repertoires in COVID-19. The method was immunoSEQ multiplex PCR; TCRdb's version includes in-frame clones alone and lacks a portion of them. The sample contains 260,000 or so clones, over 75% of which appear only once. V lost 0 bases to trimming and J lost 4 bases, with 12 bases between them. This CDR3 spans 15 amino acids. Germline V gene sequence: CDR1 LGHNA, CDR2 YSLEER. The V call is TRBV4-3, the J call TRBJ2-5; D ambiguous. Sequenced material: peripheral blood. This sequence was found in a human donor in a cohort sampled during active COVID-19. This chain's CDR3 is CASSQDWSRGETQYF. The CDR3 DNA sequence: TGCGCCAGCAGCCAAGATTGGAGCCGCGGAGAGACCCAGTACTTC.